This T cell receptor (beta chain) was documented in a study of beta chain features in type 1 diabetes. Study-wide findings and caveats: Researchers report that Type 1 diabetes patients had moderately but significantly shorter TCRB CDR3s across all four CD4+ subsets.

In regard to this clone: The antigen is not known.

What was sequenced were expressed TCRB transcripts, since all of the isolated RNA had been reverse transcribed. The assay was immunoSEQ multiplex PCR, and TCRdb's table has in-frame clones only and misses some. The sample lists more than 95,000 clones; 15% to 20% were seen once. The CDR3 is made up of 13 amino acids. Trimming removed 4 bases at V and 4 bases at J, with 12 bases between. CDR1 and CDR2 (germline): SQVTM, ANQGSEA. The source of this sequence is a man younger than 30 with type 1 diabetes. Sequenced: central memory CD4+ T cells from blood. The chain combines TRBV29-1 with TRBJ2-3; D is perhaps TRBD1 (7 bases). In DNA, the CDR3 is TGCAGCGTTGTTACAGGGGAGGCAGATACGCAGTATTTT. This codes for CSVVTGEADTQYF.